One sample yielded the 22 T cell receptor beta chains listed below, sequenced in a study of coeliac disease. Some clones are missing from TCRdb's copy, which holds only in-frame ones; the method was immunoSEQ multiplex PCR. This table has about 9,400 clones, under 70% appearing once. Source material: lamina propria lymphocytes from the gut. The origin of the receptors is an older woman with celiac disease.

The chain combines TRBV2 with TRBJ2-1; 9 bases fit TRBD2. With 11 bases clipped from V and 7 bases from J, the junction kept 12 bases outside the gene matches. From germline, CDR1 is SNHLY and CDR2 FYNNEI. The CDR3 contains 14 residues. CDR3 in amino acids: CALGFSGSKNEQFF. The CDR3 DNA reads TGTGCCCTCGGTTTTAGCGGGAGTAAAAATGAGCAGTTCTTC.

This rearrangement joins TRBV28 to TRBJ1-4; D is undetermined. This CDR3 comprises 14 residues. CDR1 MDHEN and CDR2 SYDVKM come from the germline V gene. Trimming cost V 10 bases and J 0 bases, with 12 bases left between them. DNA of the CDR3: TGTGCCACCCTATCGCTTGCAACTAATGAAAAACTGTTTTTT. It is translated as CATLSLATNEKLFF.

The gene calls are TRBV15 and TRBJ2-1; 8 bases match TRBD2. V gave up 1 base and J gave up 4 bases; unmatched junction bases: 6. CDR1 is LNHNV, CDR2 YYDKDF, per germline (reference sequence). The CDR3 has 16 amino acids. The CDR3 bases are TGTGCCACCAGCAGAGGGGGCGGGGGGCCATACAATGAGCAGTTCTTC. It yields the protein CATSRGGGGPYNEQFF.

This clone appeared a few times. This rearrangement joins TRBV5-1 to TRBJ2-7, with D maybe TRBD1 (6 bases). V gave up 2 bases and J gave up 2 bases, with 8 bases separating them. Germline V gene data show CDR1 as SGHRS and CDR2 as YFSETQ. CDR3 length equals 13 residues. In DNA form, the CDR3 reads TGCGCCAGCAGCTTCGACAGGACCTACGAGCAGTACTTC. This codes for CASSFDRTYEQYF.

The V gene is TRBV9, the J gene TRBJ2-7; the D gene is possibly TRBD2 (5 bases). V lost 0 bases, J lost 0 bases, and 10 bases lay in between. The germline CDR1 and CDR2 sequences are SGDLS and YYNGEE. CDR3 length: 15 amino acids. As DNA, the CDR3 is TGTGCCAGCAGCGTAGCGGGGTCGGTCTCCTACGAGCAGTACTTC. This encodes CASSVAGSVSYEQYF.

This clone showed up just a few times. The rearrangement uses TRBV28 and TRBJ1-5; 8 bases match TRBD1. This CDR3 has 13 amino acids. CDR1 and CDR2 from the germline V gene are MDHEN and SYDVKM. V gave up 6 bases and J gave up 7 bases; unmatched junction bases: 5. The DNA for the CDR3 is TGTGCCAGCAGAACACAGGGGGGCCAGCCCCAGCATTTT. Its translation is CASRTQGGQPQHF. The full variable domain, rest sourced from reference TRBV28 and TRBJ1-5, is DVKVTQSSRYLVKRTGEKVFLECVQDMDHENMFWYRQDPGLGLRLIYFSYDVKMKEKGDIPEGYSVSREKKERFSLILESASTNQTSMYLCASRTQGGQPQHFGDGTRLSIL.

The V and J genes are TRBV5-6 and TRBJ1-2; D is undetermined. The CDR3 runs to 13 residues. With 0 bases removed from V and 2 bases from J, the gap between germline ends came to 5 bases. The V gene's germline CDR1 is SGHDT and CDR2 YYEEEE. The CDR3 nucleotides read TGTGCCAGCAGCTTGGCCGGGAACTATGGCTACACCTTC. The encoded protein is CASSLAGNYGYTF.

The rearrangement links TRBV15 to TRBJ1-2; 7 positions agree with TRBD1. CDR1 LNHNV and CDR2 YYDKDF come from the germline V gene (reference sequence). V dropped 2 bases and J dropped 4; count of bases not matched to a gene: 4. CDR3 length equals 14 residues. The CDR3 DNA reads TGTGCCACCAGCAGAAGGACAGGCGCCTATGGCTACACCTTC. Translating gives CATSRRTGAYGYTF. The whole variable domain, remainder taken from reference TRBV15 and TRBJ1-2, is DAMVIQNPRYQVTQFGKPVTLSCSQTLNHNVMYWYQQKSSQAPKLLFHYYDKDFNNEADTPDNFQSRRPNTSFCFLDIRSPGLGDTAMYLCATSRRTGAYGYTFGSGTRLTVV.

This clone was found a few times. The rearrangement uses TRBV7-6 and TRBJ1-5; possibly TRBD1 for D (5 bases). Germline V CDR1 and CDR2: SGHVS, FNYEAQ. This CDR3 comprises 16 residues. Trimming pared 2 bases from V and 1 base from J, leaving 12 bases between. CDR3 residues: CASSLFSGASNQPQHF. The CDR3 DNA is TGTGCCAGCAGCTTATTTTCTGGGGCGAGCAATCAGCCCCAGCATTTT.

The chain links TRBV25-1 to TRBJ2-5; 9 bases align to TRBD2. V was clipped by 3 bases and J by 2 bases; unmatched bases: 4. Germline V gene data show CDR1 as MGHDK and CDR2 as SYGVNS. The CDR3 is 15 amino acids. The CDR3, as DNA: TGTGCCAGCAGTGACCGAACTAGCGGGCAAGAGACCCAGTACTTC. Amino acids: CASSDRTSGQETQYF.

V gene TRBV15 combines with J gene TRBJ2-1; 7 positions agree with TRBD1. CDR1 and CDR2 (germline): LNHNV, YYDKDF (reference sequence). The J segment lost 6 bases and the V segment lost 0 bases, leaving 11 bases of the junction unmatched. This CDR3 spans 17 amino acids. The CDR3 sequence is CATSRDFSGTAVNEQFF. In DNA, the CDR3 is TGTGCCACCAGCAGAGATTTCTCCGGGACAGCAGTCAATGAGCAGTTCTTC.

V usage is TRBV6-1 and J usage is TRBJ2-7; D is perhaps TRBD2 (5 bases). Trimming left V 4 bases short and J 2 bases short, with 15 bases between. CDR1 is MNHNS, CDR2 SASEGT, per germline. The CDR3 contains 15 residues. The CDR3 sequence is CASSAEHSSTYEQYF. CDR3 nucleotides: TGTGCCAGCAGTGCAGAACACTCTAGCACCTACGAGCAGTACTTC.

CDR3 region: CASSAGLYGGDEQFF. The CDR3 DNA is TGCGCCAGCAGCGCCGGTTTATACGGGGGGGATGAGCAGTTCTTC. The genes are TRBV4-3 and TRBJ2-1, with 8 bases lining up with TRBD2. V shed 5 bases and J 8 bases; nucleotides not matched to a gene: 11. The germline gives CDR1 LGHNA, CDR2 YSLEER. The CDR3 extends over 15 amino acids.

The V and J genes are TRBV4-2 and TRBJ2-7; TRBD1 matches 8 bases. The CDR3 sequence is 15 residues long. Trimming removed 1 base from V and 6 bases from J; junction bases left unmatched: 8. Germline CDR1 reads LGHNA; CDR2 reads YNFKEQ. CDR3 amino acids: CASSQGGQVSGEQYF. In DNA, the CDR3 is TGTGCCAGCAGCCAAGGGGGACAGGTATCGGGCGAGCAGTACTTC.

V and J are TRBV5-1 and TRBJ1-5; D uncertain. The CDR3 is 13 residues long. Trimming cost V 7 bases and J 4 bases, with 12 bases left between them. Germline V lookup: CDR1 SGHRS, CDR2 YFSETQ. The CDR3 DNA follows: TGCGCCAGCTCTCTGGGCCTGAATCAGCCCCAGCATTTT. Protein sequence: CASSLGLNQPQHF.

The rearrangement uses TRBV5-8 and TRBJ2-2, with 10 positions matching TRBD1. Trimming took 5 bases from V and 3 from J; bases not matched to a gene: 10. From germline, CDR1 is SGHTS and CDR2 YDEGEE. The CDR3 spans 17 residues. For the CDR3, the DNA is TGTGCCAGCAGAACAACGACAGGGGGCGCGGACACCGGGGAGCTGTTTTTT. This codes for CASRTTTGGADTGELFF.

The DNA of the CDR3 is TGTGCCAGCAGCTTGGCAGGGGTTGAGAACATTCAGTACTTC. Its protein product is CASSLAGVENIQYF. The chain has TRBV5-4 and TRBJ2-4; TRBD1 might be the D (6 bases). Per the germline V gene, CDR1 is SGHNT and CDR2 is YYREEE (reference sequence). The CDR3 is made up of 14 amino acids. Trimming removed 0 bases from V and 7 bases from J, with 11 bases in between.

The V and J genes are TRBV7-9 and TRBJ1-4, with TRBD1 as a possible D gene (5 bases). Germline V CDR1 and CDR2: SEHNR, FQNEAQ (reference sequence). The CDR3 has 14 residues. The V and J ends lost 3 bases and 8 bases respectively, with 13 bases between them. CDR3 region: CASSFGGTREKLFF. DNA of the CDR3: TGTGCCAGCAGCTTTGGGGGGACGAGGGAAAAACTGTTTTTT.

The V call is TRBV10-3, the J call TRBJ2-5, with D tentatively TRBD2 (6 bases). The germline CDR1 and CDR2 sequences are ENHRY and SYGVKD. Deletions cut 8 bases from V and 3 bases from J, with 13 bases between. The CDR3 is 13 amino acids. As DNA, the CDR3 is TGTGCCATCCGGGGACTGCACGAAGAGACCCAGTACTTC. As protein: CAIRGLHEETQYF.

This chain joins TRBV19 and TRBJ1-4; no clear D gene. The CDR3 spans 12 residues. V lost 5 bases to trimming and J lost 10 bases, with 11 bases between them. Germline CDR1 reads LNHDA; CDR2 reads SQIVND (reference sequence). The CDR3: CASSGGMGKLFF. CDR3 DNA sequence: TGTGCCAGTAGTGGAGGGATGGGAAAACTGTTTTTT. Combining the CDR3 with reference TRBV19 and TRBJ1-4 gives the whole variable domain DGGITQSPKYLFRKEGQNVTLSCEQNLNHDAMYWYRQDPGQGLRLIYYSQIVNDFQKGDIAEGYSVSREKKESFPLTVTSAQKNPTAFYLCASSGGMGKLFFGSGTQLSVL.

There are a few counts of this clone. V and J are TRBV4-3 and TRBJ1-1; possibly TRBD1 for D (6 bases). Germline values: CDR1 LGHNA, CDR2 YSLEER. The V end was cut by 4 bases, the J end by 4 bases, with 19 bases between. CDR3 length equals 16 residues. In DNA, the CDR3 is TGCGCCAGCAGCCTCGGGCCTGGGGGACACCCCACTGAAGCTTTCTTT. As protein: CASSLGPGGHPTEAFF.

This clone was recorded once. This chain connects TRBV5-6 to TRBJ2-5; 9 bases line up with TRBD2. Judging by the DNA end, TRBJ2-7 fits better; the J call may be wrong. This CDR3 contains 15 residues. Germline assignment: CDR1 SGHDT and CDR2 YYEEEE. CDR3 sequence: CASSSPGLASYEQYF. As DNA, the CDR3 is TGTGCCAGCAGCTCACCAGGACTAGCGTCCTACGAGCAGTACTTC.